The entry below gives a single T cell receptor (beta chain) sequence along with its context. Its antigen is as yet unknown. This sample is part of a study of cytomegalovirus exposure and HLA in healthy donors. Germline CDR1 reads MNHNS; CDR2 reads SASEGT. J was trimmed by 4 bases and V by 4 bases; bases with no gene match: 0. CDR3 length: 14 amino acids. This PCR relied on a set of 60 Vbeta primers and 13 Jbeta primers. This table comes from immunoSEQ multiplex PCR, and its TCRdb copy is limited to in-frame clones, with some not included. The ten most abundant clones cover over 2% of a sample with about 53,000 clones. General observations from the study: A few chains linked to CMV were shown in vitro to be specific for CMV antigens. The study flagged approximately 180 TCR beta chains as cytomegalovirus-associated. A later analysis showed that HLA-associated TCR beta chains had undergone more clonal expansion than equally common others.

The genes are TRBV6-1 and TRBJ2-6; 8 nucleotides align to TRBD2. The receptor's source is a woman aged 18-29 years in good health and CMV-seronegative. Sequenced input: PBMCs. CDR3 sequence (DNA): TGTGCCAGCAGTGGACTAGCGGGGGCCAACGTCCTGACTTTC. Translation: CASSGLAGANVLTF.